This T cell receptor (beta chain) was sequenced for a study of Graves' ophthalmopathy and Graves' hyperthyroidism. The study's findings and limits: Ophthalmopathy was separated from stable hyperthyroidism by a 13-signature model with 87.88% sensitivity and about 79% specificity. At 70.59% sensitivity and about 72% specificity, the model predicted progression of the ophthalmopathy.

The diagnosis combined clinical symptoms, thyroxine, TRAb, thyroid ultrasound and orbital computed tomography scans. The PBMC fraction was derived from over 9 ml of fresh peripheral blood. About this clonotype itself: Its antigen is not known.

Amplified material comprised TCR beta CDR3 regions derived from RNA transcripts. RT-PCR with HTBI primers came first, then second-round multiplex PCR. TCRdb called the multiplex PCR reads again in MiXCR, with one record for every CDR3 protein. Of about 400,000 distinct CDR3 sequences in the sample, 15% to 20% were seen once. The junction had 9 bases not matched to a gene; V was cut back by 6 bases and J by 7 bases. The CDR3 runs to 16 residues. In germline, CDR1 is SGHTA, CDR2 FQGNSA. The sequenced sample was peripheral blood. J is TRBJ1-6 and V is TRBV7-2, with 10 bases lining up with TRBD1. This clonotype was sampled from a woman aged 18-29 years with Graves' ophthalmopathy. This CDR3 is CASSSAGTGVNSPLHF. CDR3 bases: TGTGCCAGCAGTTCGGCCGGGACAGGGGTGAATTCACCCCTCCACTTT.